Listed below are T cell receptor beta chains from one sample, sequenced in a study of cytomegalovirus exposure and HLA in healthy donors. Assay used: immunoSEQ multiplex PCR; TCRdb lists only in-frame clones, some missing. The table has approximately 110,000 clones, 79% seen once. Source material: PBMCs. These receptors originate from a woman in her thirties or forties in good health and CMV-seronegative. Both conserved end residues are part of each CDR3. D genes are given only for firm matches. Where a row states a size, it is once, few, many or the class of an expanded clone; other rows omit it.

CDR3nt,CDR3aa,v_gene,abundance,j_gene,d_gene
TGTGCCAGCAGCCCACGGACATCGCAAGAGACCCAGTACTTC,CASSPRTSQETQYF,TRBV5-5,once,TRBJ2-5,.
TGCGCCAGCAGCCAAGATTTCGGGTTCGACACCGGGGAGCTGTTTTTT,CASSQDFGFDTGELFF,TRBV4-3,once,TRBJ2-2,.
TGTGCCAGCAGCCCTGTGATGAGAGGGCGCGCAGATACGCAGTATTTT,CASSPVMRGRADTQYF,TRBV5-4,.,TRBJ2-3,.
TGCGCCAGCAACCCCGAGGCCGGGGGGATTGACTATGGCTACACCTTC,CASNPEAGGIDYGYTF,TRBV5-1,.,TRBJ1-2,.
TGCGCCAGCAGCCGAACTAGCGGGAGAAGCACAGATACGCAGTATTTT,CASSRTSGRSTDTQYF,TRBV4-3,.,TRBJ2-3,TRBD2
TGTGCCAGCAGCTCCCAGGGGGTGTATGGCTACACCTTC,CASSSQGVYGYTF,TRBV7-2,.,TRBJ1-2,TRBD1
TGTGCCAGCAGCTTAGTTGGGACTAGCGGACACAATGAGCAGTTCTTC,CASSLVGTSGHNEQFF,TRBV7-2,.,TRBJ2-1,TRBD2
TGTGCCAGCAGCATCGGGCCCCGCGGGGGCTACACCTTC,CASSIGPRGGYTF,TRBV7-2,.,TRBJ1-2,.
TGTGCCAGCAGCTTGGGGACAGGTTACACTGAAGCTTTCTTT,CASSLGTGYTEAFF,TRBV7-8,.,TRBJ1-1,TRBD1
TGCAGCGTTTTCTCAGGGGCTGTTGGTGAAGCTTTCTTT,CSVFSGAVGEAFF,TRBV29-1,.,TRBJ1-1,.
TGCGCCAGCAGCCCCAGGGCTAGCGGGTTGAGCTCCTACAATGAGCAGTTCTTC,CASSPRASGLSSYNEQFF,TRBV4-3,.,TRBJ2-1,TRBD2
TGTGCCAGCACCCTCCCCCCCGGGTCCACAGATACGCAGTATTTT,CASTLPPGSTDTQYF,TRBV6-1,.,TRBJ2-3,.
TGCGCCAGCAGTTGGGCAGCCGCCACAGATACGCAGTATTTT,CASSWAAATDTQYF,TRBV10-2,.,TRBJ2-3,.
TGTGCCAGCAGCCGAACCCGGACAGGGTCTGGGGCCAACGTCCTGACTTTC,CASSRTRTGSGANVLTF,TRBV13,.,TRBJ2-6,TRBD1
TGTGCCAGCAGCCCTGGGACTAGCAGCACAGATACGCAGTATTTT,CASSPGTSSTDTQYF,TRBV5-4,.,TRBJ2-3,TRBD2
TGTGCCAGCAGTCCAGGCTTGAACACTGAAGCTTTCTTT,CASSPGLNTEAFF,TRBV6-1,.,TRBJ1-1,.
TGTGCCAGTAGTCCCCAGGGGGTTCACTATGGCTACACCTTC,CASSPQGVHYGYTF,TRBV19,.,TRBJ1-2,TRBD1
TGTGCCAGCAGCTCCGGGGGGAGCGGAGAGACCCAGTACTTC,CASSSGGSGETQYF,TRBV7-7,.,TRBJ2-5,TRBD2
TGTGCCAGCAGCTTTGGGCTAGCGGGGGCAGATACGCAGTATTTT,CASSFGLAGADTQYF,TRBV7-2,.,TRBJ2-3,TRBD2
TGTGCCAGCAGCCTCGTGACAGGGGGGAGGAATGAGCAGTTCTTC,CASSLVTGGRNEQFF,TRBV7-2,.,TRBJ2-1,TRBD1
TGTGCCGCGGGACTTCAGAACTATGGCTACACCTTC,CAAGLQNYGYTF,TRBV7-9,.,TRBJ1-2,.
TGTGCCAGCAGTTTGACCGGGTTCCGTGTTAATGAAAAACTGTTTTTT,CASSLTGFRVNEKLFF,TRBV28,.,TRBJ1-4,.
TGTGCCAGTAGGCCGGGACAGGAGAACACCGGGGAGCTGTTTTTT,CASRPGQENTGELFF,TRBV19,.,TRBJ2-2,TRBD1
TGTGCCAGTAGGAAGCAGGCAAATGAAAAACTGTTTTTT,CASRKQANEKLFF,TRBV19,.,TRBJ1-4,.
TGCGCCAGCAGCCAAGATGGCTGGAATGAGCAGTTCTTC,CASSQDGWNEQFF,TRBV4-1,once,TRBJ2-1,.
TGTGCCAGCAGCTTGTGGGCGGGAGGGGGCAATCAGCCCCAGCATTTT,CASSLWAGGGNQPQHF,TRBV5-6,.,TRBJ1-5,.
TGTGCCAGCAGTTTTGGGGGGGGGAACACTGAAGCTTTCTTT,CASSFGGGNTEAFF,TRBV28,.,TRBJ1-1,.
TGTGCCATCAGCATCGGGACTAGCGGGCCTAACACCTACGAGCAGTACTTC,CAISIGTSGPNTYEQYF,TRBV10-3,few,TRBJ2-7,TRBD2
TGTGCCAGCTCACCACAGCCTCTCCCCGCCCACGAGCAGTACTTC,CASSPQPLPAHEQYF,TRBV18,.,TRBJ2-7,.
TGTGCCAGCAGCTTAGGAGGCACAGGGTCCCTGAATCAGCCCCAGCATTTT,CASSLGGTGSLNQPQHF,TRBV7-8,few,TRBJ1-5,.
TGTGCCAGCAGTTTATTAGACAGGGCCCCCAACGTTGTGCGGTACTTC,CASSLLDRAPNVVRYF,TRBV28,.,TRBJ2-7,TRBD1
TGTGCCAGCAGCTTAAATGGCGGGAGGAGCTCCTACGAGCAGTACTTC,CASSLNGGRSSYEQYF,TRBV7-2,few,TRBJ2-7,TRBD2
TGTGCCAGCAGTCTCGTCTTCCCTCGAGGCAATCAGCCCCAGCATTTT,CASSLVFPRGNQPQHF,TRBV27,.,TRBJ1-5,.
TGTGCCAGCAGTGACCCGGCTAGCGGGGGGGCAGGGGAGCTGTTTTTT,CASSDPASGGAGELFF,TRBV11-2,.,TRBJ2-2,TRBD2
TGCAGCGTGGGTTTGGAGGCGGGGACTGAAGCTTTCTTT,CSVGLEAGTEAFF,TRBV29-1,.,TRBJ1-1,.
TGTGCCAGCAGTTTGCAGCCCGCAAGGACGGGAAACTATGGCTACACCTTC,CASSLQPARTGNYGYTF,TRBV28,.,TRBJ1-2,.
TGTGCCAGCACAAGGGGCGACTATGGCTACACCTTC,CASTRGDYGYTF,TRBV28,.,TRBJ1-2,.
TGTGCCAGTTCTTCGAGGGCGGGCAGTTATAATGAAAAACTGTTTTTT,CASSSRAGSYNEKLFF,TRBV19,.,TRBJ1-4,.
TGCGCCAGCAGCCAAGACTGGGACAGAGCCTACGAGCAGTACTTC,CASSQDWDRAYEQYF,TRBV4-3,.,TRBJ2-7,TRBD1
TGTGCCAGCAGTTTATCGGCGGGGGCCCTCAATGAGCAGTTCTTC,CASSLSAGALNEQFF,TRBV27,.,TRBJ2-1,.
TGTGCCAGCAGTTTCGGCACTATAATATACGAGCAGTACTTC,CASSFGTIIYEQYF,TRBV28,.,TRBJ2-7,.
TGTGCCAGTGGACTGTCCTCCTACAATGAGCAGTTCTTC,CASGLSSYNEQFF,TRBV7-6,.,TRBJ2-1,.
TGCGCCAGCAGCCAAGATTCTACAGGATCCGGGGAGCTGTTTTTT,CASSQDSTGSGELFF,TRBV4-3,once,TRBJ2-2,.
TGTGCCAGCGCCAGGGCCCCCTATAATTCACCCCTCCACTTT,CASARAPYNSPLHF,TRBV7-9,.,TRBJ1-6,.
TGTGCCACCAGCAGAGATCTTTGGGGGAGGGATGCTTTCTTT,CATSRDLWGRDAFF,TRBV15,few,TRBJ1-1,.
TGTGCCATCCGTCGGGACACCTCCTACGAGCAGTACTTC,CAIRRDTSYEQYF,TRBV10-3,.,TRBJ2-7,.
TGTGCCAGCAGCACAAGCGGGGGGGCCGCCGGGGAGCTGTTTTTT,CASSTSGGAAGELFF,TRBV13,.,TRBJ2-2,TRBD2
TGTGCCAGCAGTTACGGGGGACAGGGTGGAAACTATGGCTACACCTTC,CASSYGGQGGNYGYTF,TRBV6-6,.,TRBJ1-2,TRBD1
TGTGCCAGCATGCAGGGTCCGAATTCACCCCTCCACTTT,CASMQGPNSPLHF,TRBV2,.,TRBJ1-6,.
TGTGCCAGCTCCGGGACAGGGGGTAACGAGCAGTACTTC,CASSGTGGNEQYF,TRBV6-5,.,TRBJ2-7,TRBD1
TGTGCCAGCAGTGAATTAGGGGGTTTGGTGAAAGCTTTCTTT,CASSELGGLVKAFF,TRBV2,once,TRBJ1-1,.
TGTGCCAGCAGTTTATATGCAGCGTCTGGAAACACCATATATTTT,CASSLYAASGNTIYF,TRBV28,.,TRBJ1-3,.
TGTGCCACCCGGGGTGGGGGGACCTACAATGAGCAGTTCTTC,CATRGGGTYNEQFF,TRBV6-1,.,TRBJ2-1,.
TGTGCCAGCAGCTTAAGGTTAAGCGGGTCTGGCTTCGGGGAGCTGTTTTTT,CASSLRLSGSGFGELFF,TRBV5-5,.,TRBJ2-2,.
TGTGCCAGTAGTACCACCCGACAGGTCGCCCAGCCCCAGCATTTT,CASSTTRQVAQPQHF,TRBV19,.,TRBJ1-5,.